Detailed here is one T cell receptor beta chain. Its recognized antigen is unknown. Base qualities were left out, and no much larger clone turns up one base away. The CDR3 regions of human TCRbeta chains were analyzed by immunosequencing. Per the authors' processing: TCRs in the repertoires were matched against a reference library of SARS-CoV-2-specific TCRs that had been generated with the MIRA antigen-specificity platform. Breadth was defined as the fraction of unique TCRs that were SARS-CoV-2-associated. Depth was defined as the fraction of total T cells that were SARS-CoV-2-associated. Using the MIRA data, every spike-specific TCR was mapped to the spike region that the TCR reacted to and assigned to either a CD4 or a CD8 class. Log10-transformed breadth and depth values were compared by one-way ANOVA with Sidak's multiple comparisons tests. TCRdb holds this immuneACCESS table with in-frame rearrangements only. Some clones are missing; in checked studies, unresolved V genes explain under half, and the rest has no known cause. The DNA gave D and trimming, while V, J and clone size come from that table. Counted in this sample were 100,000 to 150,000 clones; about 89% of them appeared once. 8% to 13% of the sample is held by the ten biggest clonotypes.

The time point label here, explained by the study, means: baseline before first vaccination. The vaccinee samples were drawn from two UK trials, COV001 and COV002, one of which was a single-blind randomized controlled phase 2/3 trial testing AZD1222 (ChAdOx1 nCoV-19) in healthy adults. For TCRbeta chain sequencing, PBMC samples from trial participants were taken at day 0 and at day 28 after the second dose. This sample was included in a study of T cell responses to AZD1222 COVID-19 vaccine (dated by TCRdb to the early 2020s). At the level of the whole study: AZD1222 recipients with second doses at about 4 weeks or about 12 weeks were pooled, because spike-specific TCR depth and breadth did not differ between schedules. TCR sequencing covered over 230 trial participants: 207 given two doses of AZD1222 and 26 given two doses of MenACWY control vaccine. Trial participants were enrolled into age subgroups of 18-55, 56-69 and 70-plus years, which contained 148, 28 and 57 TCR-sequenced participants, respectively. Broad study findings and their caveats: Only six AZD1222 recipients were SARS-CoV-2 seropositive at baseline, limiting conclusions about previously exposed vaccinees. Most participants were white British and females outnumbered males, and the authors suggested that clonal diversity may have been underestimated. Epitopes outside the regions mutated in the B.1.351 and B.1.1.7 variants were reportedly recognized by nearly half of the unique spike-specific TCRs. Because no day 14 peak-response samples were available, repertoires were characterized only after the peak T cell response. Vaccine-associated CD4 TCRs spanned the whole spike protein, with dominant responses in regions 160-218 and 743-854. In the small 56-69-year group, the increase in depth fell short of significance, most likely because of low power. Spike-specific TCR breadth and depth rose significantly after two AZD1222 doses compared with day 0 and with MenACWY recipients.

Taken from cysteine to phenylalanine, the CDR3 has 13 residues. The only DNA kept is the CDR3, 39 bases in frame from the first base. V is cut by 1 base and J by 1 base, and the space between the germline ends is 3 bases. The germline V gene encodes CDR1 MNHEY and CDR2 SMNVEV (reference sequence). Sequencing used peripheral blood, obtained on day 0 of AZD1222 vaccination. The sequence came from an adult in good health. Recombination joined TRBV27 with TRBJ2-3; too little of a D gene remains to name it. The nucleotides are TGTGCCAGCAGTTTATTGGGCACAGATACGCAGTATTTT. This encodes CASSLLGTDTQYF.